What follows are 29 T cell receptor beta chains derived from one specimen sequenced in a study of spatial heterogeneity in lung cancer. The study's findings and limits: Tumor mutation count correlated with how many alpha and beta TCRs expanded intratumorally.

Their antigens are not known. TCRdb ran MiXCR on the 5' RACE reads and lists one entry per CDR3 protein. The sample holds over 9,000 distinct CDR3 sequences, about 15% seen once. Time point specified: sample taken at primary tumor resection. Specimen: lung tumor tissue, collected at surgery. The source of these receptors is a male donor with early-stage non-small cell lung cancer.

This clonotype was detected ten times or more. Written as DNA, the CDR3 is TGTGCCAGCTCACGGGTTGACAACGCGAACACCGGGGAGCTGTTTTTT. Translation: CASSRVDNANTGELFF. The chain recombines TRBV18 with TRBJ2-2; D is uncertain. This CDR3 region has 16 residues. Germline V gene data show CDR1 as KGHSH and CDR2 as LQKENI. Trimming left V 4 bases short and J 0 bases short, with 12 bases between.

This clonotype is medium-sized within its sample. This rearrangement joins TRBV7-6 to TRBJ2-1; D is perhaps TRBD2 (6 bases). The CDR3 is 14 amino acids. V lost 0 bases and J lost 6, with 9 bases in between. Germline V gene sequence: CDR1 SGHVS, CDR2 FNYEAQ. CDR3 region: CASSLAGTSNEQFF. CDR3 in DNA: TGTGCCAGCAGCTTAGCCGGGACTTCCAATGAGCAGTTCTTC.

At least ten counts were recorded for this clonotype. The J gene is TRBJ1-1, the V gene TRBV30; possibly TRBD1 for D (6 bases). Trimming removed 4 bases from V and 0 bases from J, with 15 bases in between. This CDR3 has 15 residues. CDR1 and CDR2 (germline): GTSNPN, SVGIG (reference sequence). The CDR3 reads CAWMGRGGLNTEAFF. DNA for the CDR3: TGTGCCTGGATGGGCAGGGGCGGACTGAACACTGAAGCTTTCTTT. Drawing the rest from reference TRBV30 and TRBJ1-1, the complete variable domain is SQTIHQWPATLVQPVGSPLSLECTVEGTSNPNLYWYRQAAGRGLQLLFYSVGIGQISSEVPQNLSASRPQDRQFILSSKKLLLSDSGFYLCAWMGRGGLNTEAFFGQGTRLTVV.

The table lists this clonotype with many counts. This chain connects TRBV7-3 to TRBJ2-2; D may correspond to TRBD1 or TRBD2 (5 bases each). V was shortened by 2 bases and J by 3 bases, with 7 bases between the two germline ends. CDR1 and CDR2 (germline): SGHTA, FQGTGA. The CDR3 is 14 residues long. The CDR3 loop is CASSLQGDTGELFF. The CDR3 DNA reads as TGTGCCAGCAGCTTACAGGGAGACACCGGGGAGCTGTTTTTT. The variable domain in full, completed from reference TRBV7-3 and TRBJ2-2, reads GAGVSQTPSNKVTEKGKYVELRCDPISGHTALYWYRQSLGQGPEFLIYFQGTGAADDSGLPNDRFFAVRPEGSVSTLKIQRTERGDSAVYLCASSLQGDTGELFFGEGSRLTVL.

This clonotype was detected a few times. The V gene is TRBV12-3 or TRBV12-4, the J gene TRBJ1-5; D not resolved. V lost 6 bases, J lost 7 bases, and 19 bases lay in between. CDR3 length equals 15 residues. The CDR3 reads CASRSGIGSGQPQHF. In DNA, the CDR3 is TGTGCCAGCAGGAGCGGTATCGGTAGCGGACAGCCCCAGCATTTT.

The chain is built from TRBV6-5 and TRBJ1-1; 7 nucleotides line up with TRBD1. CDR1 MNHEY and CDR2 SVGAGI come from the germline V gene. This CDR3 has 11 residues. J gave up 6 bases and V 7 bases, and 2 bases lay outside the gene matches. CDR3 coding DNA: TGTGCCAGCACAGGGACAGCTGAAGCTTTCTTT. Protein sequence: CASTGTAEAFF.

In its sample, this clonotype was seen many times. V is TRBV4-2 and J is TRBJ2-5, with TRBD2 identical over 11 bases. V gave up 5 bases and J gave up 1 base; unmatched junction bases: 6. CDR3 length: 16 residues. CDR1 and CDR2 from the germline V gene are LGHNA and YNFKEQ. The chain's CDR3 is CASSTRLAGPQETQYF. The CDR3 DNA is TGTGCCAGCAGCACCCGACTAGCGGGGCCCCAAGAGACCCAGTACTTC.

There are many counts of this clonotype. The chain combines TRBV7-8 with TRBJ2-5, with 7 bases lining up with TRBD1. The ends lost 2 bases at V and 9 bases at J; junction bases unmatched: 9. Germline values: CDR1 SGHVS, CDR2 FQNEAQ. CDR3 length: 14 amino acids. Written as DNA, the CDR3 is TGTGCCAGCAGCTTAACAGACAGGGACGGGGCCCAGTACTTC. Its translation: CASSLTDRDGAQYF.

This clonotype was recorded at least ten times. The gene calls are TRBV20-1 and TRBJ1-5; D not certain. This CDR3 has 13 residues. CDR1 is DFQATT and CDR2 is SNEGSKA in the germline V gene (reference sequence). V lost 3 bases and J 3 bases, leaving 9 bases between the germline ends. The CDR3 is CSASWQLNQPQHF. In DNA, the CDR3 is TGCAGTGCTAGTTGGCAGCTCAATCAGCCCCAGCATTTT.

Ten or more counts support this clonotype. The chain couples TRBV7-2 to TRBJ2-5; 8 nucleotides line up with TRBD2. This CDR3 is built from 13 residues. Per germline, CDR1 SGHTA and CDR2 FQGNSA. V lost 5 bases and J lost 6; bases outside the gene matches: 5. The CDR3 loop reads CASSAGSGKTQYF. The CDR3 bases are TGTGCCAGCAGCGCCGGTAGCGGGAAGACCCAGTACTTC.

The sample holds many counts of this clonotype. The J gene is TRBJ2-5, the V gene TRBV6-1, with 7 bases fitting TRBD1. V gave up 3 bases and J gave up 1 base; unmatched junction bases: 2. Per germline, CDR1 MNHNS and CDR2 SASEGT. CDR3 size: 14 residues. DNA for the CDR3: TGTGCCAGCAGTGAGGGACAGATCCAAGAGACCCAGTACTTC. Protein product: CASSEGQIQETQYF.

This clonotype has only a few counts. The CDR3 loop is CASSSRDAASTDTQYF. The CDR3, as DNA: TGTGCCAGCAGTTCACGGGACGCCGCTAGCACAGATACGCAGTATTTT. The genes are TRBV28 and TRBJ2-3; D may match TRBD1 or TRBD2 (5 bases each). V was shortened by 4 bases and J by 0 bases, with 14 bases between the two germline ends. Germline CDR1 and CDR2: MDHEN and SYDVKM. The CDR3 runs to 16 residues.

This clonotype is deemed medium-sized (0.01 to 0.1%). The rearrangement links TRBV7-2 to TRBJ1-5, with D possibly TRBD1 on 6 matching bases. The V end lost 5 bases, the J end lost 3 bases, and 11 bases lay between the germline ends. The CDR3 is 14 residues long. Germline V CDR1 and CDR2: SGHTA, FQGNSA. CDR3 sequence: CASSQGSNNQPQHF. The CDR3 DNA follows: TGTGCCAGCAGCCAGGGGAGCAACAATCAGCCCCAGCATTTT.

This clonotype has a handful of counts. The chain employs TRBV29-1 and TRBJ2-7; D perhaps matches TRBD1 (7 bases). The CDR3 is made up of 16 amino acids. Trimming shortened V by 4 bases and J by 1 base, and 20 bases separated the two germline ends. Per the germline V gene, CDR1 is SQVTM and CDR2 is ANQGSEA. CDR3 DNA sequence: TGCAGCGTTGGCCAGGGGGGATCCTTAGGTTCCTACGAGCAGTACTTC. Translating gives CSVGQGGSLGSYEQYF.

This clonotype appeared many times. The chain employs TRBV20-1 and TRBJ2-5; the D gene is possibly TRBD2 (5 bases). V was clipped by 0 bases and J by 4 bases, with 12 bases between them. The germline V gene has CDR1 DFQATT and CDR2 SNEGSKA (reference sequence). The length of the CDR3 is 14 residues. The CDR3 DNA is TGCAGTGCTAGAGATTTTGACCGGGGAGAGACCCAGTACTTC. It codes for CSARDFDRGETQYF.

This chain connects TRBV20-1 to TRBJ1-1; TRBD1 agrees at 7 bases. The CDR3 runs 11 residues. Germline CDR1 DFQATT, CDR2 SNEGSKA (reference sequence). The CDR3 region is CSFRGRTEAFF. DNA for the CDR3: TGCAGCTTTAGGGGGCGCACTGAAGCTTTCTTT.

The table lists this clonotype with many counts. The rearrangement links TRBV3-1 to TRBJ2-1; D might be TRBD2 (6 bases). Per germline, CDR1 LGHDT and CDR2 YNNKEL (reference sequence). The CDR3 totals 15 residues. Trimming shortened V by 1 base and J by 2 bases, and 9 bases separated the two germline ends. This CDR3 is CASSQGPGAYNEQFF. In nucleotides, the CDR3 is TGTGCCAGCAGCCAAGGTCCGGGAGCCTACAATGAGCAGTTCTTC.

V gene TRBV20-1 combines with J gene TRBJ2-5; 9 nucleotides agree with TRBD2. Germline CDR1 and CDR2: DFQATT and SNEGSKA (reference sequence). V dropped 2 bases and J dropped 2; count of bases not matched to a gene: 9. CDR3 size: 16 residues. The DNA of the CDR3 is TGCAGTGCTAGAACCCAGAACCTAGCGGGACAAGAGACCCAGTACTTC. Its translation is CSARTQNLAGQETQYF.

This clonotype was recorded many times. The DNA of the CDR3 is TGCAGTGCTGACAGGGCAGGATCTGGAAACACCATATATTTT. Translated, it gives CSADRAGSGNTIYF. The rearrangement uses TRBV20-1 and TRBJ1-3; 7 bases match TRBD1. J was trimmed by 1 base and V by 5 bases; bases with no gene match: 5. The CDR3 totals 14 residues. The germline CDR1 and CDR2 sequences are DFQATT and SNEGSKA (reference sequence).

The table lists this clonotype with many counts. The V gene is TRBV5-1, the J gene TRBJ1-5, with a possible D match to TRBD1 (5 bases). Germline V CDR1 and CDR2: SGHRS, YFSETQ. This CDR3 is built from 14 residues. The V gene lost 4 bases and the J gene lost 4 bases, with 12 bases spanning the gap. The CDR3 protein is CASSPQGLNQPQHF. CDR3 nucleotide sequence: TGCGCCAGCAGCCCCCAGGGCTTAAATCAGCCCCAGCATTTT.

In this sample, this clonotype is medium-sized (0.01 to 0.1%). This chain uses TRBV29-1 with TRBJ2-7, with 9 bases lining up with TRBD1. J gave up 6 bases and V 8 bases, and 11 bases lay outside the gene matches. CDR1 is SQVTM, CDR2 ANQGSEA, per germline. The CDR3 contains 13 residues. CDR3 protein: CSFLAGQGFEQYF. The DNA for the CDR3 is TGCAGCTTCCTCGCGGGACAGGGCTTCGAGCAGTACTTC.

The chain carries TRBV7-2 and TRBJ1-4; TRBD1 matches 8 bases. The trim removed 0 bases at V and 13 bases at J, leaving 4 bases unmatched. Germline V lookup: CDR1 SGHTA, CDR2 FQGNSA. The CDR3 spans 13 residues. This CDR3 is CASSLADRERLFF. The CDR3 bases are TGTGCCAGCAGCTTAGCGGACAGGGAGAGACTGTTTTTT.

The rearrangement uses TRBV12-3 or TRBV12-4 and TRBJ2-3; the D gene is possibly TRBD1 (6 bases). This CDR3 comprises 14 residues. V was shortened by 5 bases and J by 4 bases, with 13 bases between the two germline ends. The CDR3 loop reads CASSIQSGADTQYF. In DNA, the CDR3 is TGTGCCAGCAGTATACAATCAGGGGCAGATACGCAGTATTTT.

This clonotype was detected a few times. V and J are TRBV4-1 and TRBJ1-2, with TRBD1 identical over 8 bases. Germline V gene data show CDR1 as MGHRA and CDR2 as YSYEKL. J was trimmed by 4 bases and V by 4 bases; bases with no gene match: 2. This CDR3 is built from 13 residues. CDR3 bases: TGCGCCAGCAGCCCGGACAGGGTCTATGGCTACACCTTC. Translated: CASSPDRVYGYTF.

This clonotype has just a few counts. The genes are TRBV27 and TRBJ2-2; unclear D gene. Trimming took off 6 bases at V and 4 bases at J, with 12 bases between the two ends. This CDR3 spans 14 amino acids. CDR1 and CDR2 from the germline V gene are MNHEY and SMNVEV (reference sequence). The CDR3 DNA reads TGTGCCAGCAGCACCGTCCGAATCACCGGGGAGCTGTTTTTT. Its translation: CASSTVRITGELFF.

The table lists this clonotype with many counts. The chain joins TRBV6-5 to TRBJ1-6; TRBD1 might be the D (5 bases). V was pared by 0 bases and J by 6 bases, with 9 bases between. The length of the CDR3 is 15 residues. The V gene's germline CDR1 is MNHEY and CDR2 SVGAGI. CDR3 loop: CASSYSGRGNSPLHF. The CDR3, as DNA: TGTGCCAGCAGTTACTCTGGGAGGGGTAATTCACCCCTCCACTTT.

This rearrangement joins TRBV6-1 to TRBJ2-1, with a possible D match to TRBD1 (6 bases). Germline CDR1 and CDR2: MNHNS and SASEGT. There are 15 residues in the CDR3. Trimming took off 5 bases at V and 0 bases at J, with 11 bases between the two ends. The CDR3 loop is CASSFADSSYNEQFF. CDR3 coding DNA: TGTGCCAGCAGTTTCGCGGACAGCTCCTACAATGAGCAGTTCTTC.

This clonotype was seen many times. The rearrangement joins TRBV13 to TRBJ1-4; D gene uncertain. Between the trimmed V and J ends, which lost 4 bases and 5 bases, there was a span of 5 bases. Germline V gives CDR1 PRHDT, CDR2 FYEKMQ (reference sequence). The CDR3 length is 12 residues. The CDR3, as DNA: TGTGCCAGCAGCTCAAGAAATGAAAAACTGTTTTTT. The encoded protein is CASSSRNEKLFF.

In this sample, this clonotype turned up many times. The CDR3 bases are TGTGCCAGCAGCCCGCAGGCCCAACAGCCCCAGCATTTT. Its translation: CASSPQAQQPQHF. This sequence joins TRBV5-5 and TRBJ1-5; no reliable D call. V lost 4 bases and J lost 7, with 12 bases in between. The CDR3 contains 13 residues. The germline CDR1 and CDR2 sequences are SGHKS and YYEKEE (reference sequence).